These 11 T cell receptor beta chains were all obtained from the same sample, sequenced in a study of cytomegalovirus exposure and HLA in healthy donors (dated 2017 in TCRdb). To prepare the library, the immunoSEQ multiplex PCR assay was applied. For the multiplex PCR, a mixture combining 60 forward primers for TCR Vbeta segments and 13 reverse primers for TCR Jbeta segments was used. TCRdb re-hosts the immuneACCESS table, in-frame sequences only. Its copies lack some clones; in the studies checked, an unresolved V gene accounts for under half of them, and the cause for the rest is not known. Here the sample has about 89,000 clones; less than 75% occur a single time. The top ten constitute about 2% of the sample. Sequenced sample: PBMCs. Source of these receptors: a man aged 25 to 45 in good health and CMV-seronegative.

The gene calls are TRBV5-6 and TRBJ1-1; the D gene is possibly TRBD1 (5 bases). The CDR3 runs to 14 residues. Germline V gene lookup returns CDR1 SGHDT and CDR2 YYEEEE. The V end was cut by 4 bases, the J end by 5 bases, with 15 bases between. CDR3 coding DNA: TGTGCCAGCAGCAGCGGCGGGGGAGGGACTGAAGCTTTCTTT. Encoded protein: CASSSGGGGTEAFF.

The chain has TRBV7-8 and TRBJ2-3; D may be TRBD2 (5 bases). Germline values: CDR1 SGHVS, CDR2 FQNEAQ. This CDR3 has 16 amino acids. Trimming shortened V by 5 bases and J by 2 bases, and 17 bases separated the two germline ends. As DNA, the CDR3 is TGTGCCAGCAGCCGAGGGTGGGGAGACAACACAGATACGCAGTATTTT. Translating gives CASSRGWGDNTDTQYF.

This chain connects TRBV5-1 to TRBJ2-2, with a tentative D call TRBD2 (5 bases). Per the germline V gene, CDR1 is SGHRS and CDR2 is YFSETQ. With 1 base removed from V and 4 bases from J, the gap between germline ends came to 14 bases. This CDR3 has 16 amino acids. The CDR3 is CASSLYEGVGTGELFF. CDR3 nucleotides: TGCGCCAGCAGCTTGTATGAGGGTGTAGGCACCGGGGAGCTGTTTTTT.

The V call is TRBV25-1, the J call TRBJ1-1, with 8 nucleotides matching TRBD1. Germline CDR1 is MGHDK and CDR2 is SYGVNS. The CDR3 consists of 15 residues. V trimming: 3 bases; J trimming: 4 bases; junction bases outside the gene matches: 7. CDR3 in amino acids: CASSDPGQGGTEAFF. The CDR3 coding sequence is TGTGCCAGCAGTGACCCCGGACAGGGAGGCACTGAAGCTTTCTTT.

This chain links TRBV18 with TRBJ1-2, with 9 bases fitting TRBD1. Germline V gene lookup returns CDR1 KGHSH and CDR2 LQKENI. Trimming cost V 3 bases and J 6 bases; bases outside gene matches: 8. The CDR3 is 15 amino acids. The CDR3 bases are TGTGCCAGCTCACCCCGGACAGGGGTCGGCGATGGCTACACCTTC. As protein: CASSPRTGVGDGYTF.

This chain links TRBV7-2 with TRBJ2-5; TRBD1 matches at 8 bases. V lost 6 bases to trimming and J lost 2 bases; unmatched junction nucleotides: 5. Germline V gene data show CDR1 as SGHTA and CDR2 as FQGNSA. The CDR3 sequence is 14 residues long. Here the CDR3 reads CASSPGQGQETQYF. Here the CDR3 DNA reads TGTGCCAGCAGTCCAGGACAGGGTCAAGAGACCCAGTACTTC.

The DNA of the CDR3 is TGTGCCAGCAGCCGTGGACTAGTACAGTTCTTC. Translated: CASSRGLVQFF. The rearrangement links TRBV14 to TRBJ2-1; 7 nucleotides agree with TRBD2. Trimming removed 4 bases from V and 13 bases from J; junction bases left unmatched: 4. Per the germline V gene, CDR1 is SGHDN and CDR2 is FVKESK. The CDR3 spans 11 residues.

The CDR3 nucleotides read TGTGCCAGCTACTCGCATCCCTCCGGGGGGACGTGGGACGAGCAGTACTTC. Protein product: CASYSHPSGGTWDEQYF. The chain links TRBV27 to TRBJ2-7, with TRBD2 matching 7 bases. Per the germline V gene, CDR1 is MNHEY and CDR2 is SMNVEV (reference sequence). The CDR3 is 17 residues long. V shed 8 bases and J 5 bases; nucleotides not matched to a gene: 21.

This clone was found once. The V call is TRBV18, the J call TRBJ1-2; TRBD1 aligns across 8 bases. The CDR3 length is 13 residues. The ends lost 8 bases at V and 2 bases at J; junction bases unmatched: 4. Germline lookup yields CDR1 KGHSH and CDR2 LQKENI. Written as DNA, the CDR3 is TGTGCCAGCACGGGACAGGCAAACTATGGCTACACCTTC. Its translation: CASTGQANYGYTF.

The chain combines TRBV2 with TRBJ2-6, with TRBD1 matching over 9 bases. Looked up from germline, CDR1 is SNHLY and CDR2 is FYNNEI. J gave up 5 bases and V 1 base, and 12 bases lay outside the gene matches. The CDR3 covers 19 residues. The CDR3 DNA is TGTGCCAGCAGTGAAGATGGGTTACAGGGGGCTTATTGGGCCAACGTCCTGACTTTC. It yields the protein CASSEDGLQGAYWANVLTF.

The V call is TRBV5-4, the J call TRBJ2-7; 8 bases align to TRBD1. The CDR3 has 14 residues. Germline V gene data show CDR1 as SGHNT and CDR2 as YYREEE (reference sequence). V trimming: 3 bases; J trimming: 0 bases; junction bases outside the gene matches: 2. As DNA, the CDR3 is TGTGCCAGCAGCTGGGACAGGAGCTCCTACGAGCAGTACTTC. Translating it yields CASSWDRSSYEQYF.